The source of this T cell receptor beta chain is a study of persistence of HIV-infected CD4 T cells. For the study at large: Multiple blood draws of up to about 180 mL, except a couple of donors with single leukapheresis. Overall study findings and caveats: Degenerate expanded CDR3beta sequences were enriched among CMV- and Gag-responding cells. TCRbeta richness was lower in CMV- and Gag-responding cells than in anti-CD3/anti-CD28-responding cells.

Sequencing used immunoSEQ version 4 in survey mode. Method: immunoSEQ multiplex PCR; TCRdb's copy keeps in-frame clones and lacks some. This table holds 46,000 or so clones, around 75% found once. This clone was counted between two and nine times. Its antigen remains unidentified. This CDR3 comprises 14 residues. With 2 bases removed from V and 2 bases from J, the gap between germline ends came to 9 bases. CDR1 and CDR2 from the germline V gene are MNHEY and SVGAGI. Lysates of CMV-infected fibroblasts at 8 to 10 ug/mL stimulated these cells. CD40L-negative CD69-negative CD45RO-high memory CD4+ T cells were sorted as populations depleted of antigen-responding cells. Undetectable plasma HIV-1 RNA below 50 copies/mL lasted at least 4 years.

This sample comprised CD4+ T cells sorted from PBMCs after approximately 19-hour stimulation, obtained from a patient who received antiretroviral therapy. The TCR sequence derives from an adult man with HIV who was CMV-seropositive. The genes are TRBV6-5 and TRBJ1-2, with D possibly being TRBD1 (6 bases). This CDR3 is CASSYGQTNYGYTF. The DNA of the CDR3 is TGTGCCAGCAGTTACGGACAGACCAACTATGGCTACACCTTC.